This T cell receptor (beta chain) stems from a study of beta chain features in type 1 diabetes. Trimming removed 4 bases at V and 1 base at J, with 8 bases between. Germline CDR1 is SNHLY and CDR2 is FYNNEI. The CDR3 has 14 amino acids. This clone appeared a few times. Reverse transcribing all isolated RNA meant expressed TCRB transcripts were sequenced. Some clones are missing from TCRdb's copy, which holds only in-frame ones; the method was immunoSEQ multiplex PCR. The repertoire includes 900,000 or so clones, around a sixth of them detected once, and around 0.02% sits in the top ten. This sequence joins TRBV2 and TRBJ1-5; no definite D call. Sequences were obtained from naive CD4+ T cells from blood. The receptor was isolated from a woman aged 18 to 35 in good health. CDR3 in DNA: TGTGCCAGCAGTGGGCAGCGGAGCAATCAGCCCCAGCATTTT. This translates into CASSGQRSNQPQHF.